The rows below give T cell receptor beta chains drawn from one sample of a study of shared clonotypes between healthy human individuals. Libraries were prepared by immunoSEQ multiplex PCR; TCRdb keeps only in-frame clonotypes and omits some of them. The table records some 2,100,000 clones, roughly 91% of them present only once. Source material: naive CD8+ T cells from PBMCs. These receptors were obtained from a man between 18 and 29 years old in good health. Some clones in this sample may be carry-over from other donors' samples. Both conserved end residues are part of each CDR3. A D gene is named only where the DNA matches it firmly. Clone sizes are given selectively: once, few, many, or a class where the clone is expanded.

v_call	j_call	clone_size	d_call	cdr3_aa	cdr3_nt
TRBV27	TRBJ2-7	-	-	CASSLGFSYEQYF	TGTGCCAGCAGTTTGGGCTTCTCCTACGAGCAGTACTTC
TRBV9	TRBJ1-5	-	-	CASSVAGFNQPQHF	TGTGCCAGCAGCGTAGCAGGGTTCAATCAGCCCCAGCATTTT
TRBV4-1	TRBJ2-7	once	TRBD1	CASSQMRDSSYEQYF	TGCGCCAGCAGCCAAATGAGGGACAGCTCCTACGAGCAGTACTTC
TRBV9	TRBJ1-2	-	TRBD1	CASSVQGAPVDGYTF	TGTGCCAGCAGCGTACAGGGGGCGCCCGTAGACGGCTACACCTTC
TRBV11-2	TRBJ2-7	-	TRBD2	CASSLDLGGEQYF	TGTGCCAGCAGCTTAGATTTGGGGGGGGAGCAGTACTTC
TRBV11-2	TRBJ2-6	-	-	CASSLYPARVLSGANVLTF	TGTGCCAGCAGCTTATACCCAGCTAGGGTACTCTCTGGGGCCAACGTCCTGACTTTC
TRBV28	TRBJ1-1	-	-	CASSSTFWTGGLFGAFF	TGTGCCAGCAGTTCTACCTTCTGGACGGGGGGCTTATTTGGAGCTTTCTTT
TRBV9	TRBJ2-7	-	-	CASSGAPSYEQYF	TGTGCCAGCAGCGGGGCTCCCTCCTACGAGCAGTACTTC
TRBV27	TRBJ2-1	-	-	CASGLHNEQFF	TGTGCCAGCGGGCTGCACAATGAGCAGTTCTTC
TRBV9	TRBJ2-1	-	-	CASSVRWGADEQFF	TGTGCCAGCAGCGTTAGGTGGGGGGCAGATGAGCAGTTCTTC
TRBV11-2	TRBJ1-2	-	-	CASSLDRGGGYTF	TGTGCCAGCAGCTTAGATAGGGGGGGCGGCTACACCTTC
TRBV5-1	TRBJ2-1	-	TRBD2	CASRSYSSGKNNEQFF	TGCGCCAGCAGAAGCTACTCTAGCGGTAAAAACAATGAGCAGTTCTTC
TRBV27	TRBJ1-1	-	TRBD1	CASSLRTGDAEAFF	TGTGCCAGCAGCCTAAGGACAGGGGACGCTGAAGCTTTCTTT
TRBV13	TRBJ1-2	-	-	CASSSRRGSVGYGYTF	TGTGCCAGCAGCTCCCGGCGAGGCTCTGTGGGGTATGGCTACACCTTC
TRBV2	TRBJ2-3	few	-	CASSEARTFGTDTQYF	TGTGCCAGCAGTGAAGCTAGGACTTTCGGAACAGATACGCAGTATTTT
TRBV27	TRBJ2-3	once	-	CASSPPGAGVVDTQYF	TGTGCCAGCAGTCCACCTGGGGCAGGGGTGGTGGATACGCAGTATTTT
TRBV7-3	TRBJ2-5	-	-	CASSSRAVQETQYF	TGTGCCAGCAGCTCCCGGGCAGTCCAAGAGACCCAGTACTTC
TRBV4-3	TRBJ2-7	-	TRBD2	CASSQDISTSGNEQYF	TGCGCCAGCAGCCAAGATATTTCGACTAGCGGAAACGAGCAGTACTTC
TRBV6-5	TRBJ1-1	-	-	CASSYPANEAFF	TGTGCCAGCAGTTACCCGGCAAATGAAGCTTTCTTT
TRBV27	TRBJ2-7	once	-	CASSLYPSYEQYF	TGTGCCAGCAGTTTATATCCCTCCTACGAGCAGTACTTC